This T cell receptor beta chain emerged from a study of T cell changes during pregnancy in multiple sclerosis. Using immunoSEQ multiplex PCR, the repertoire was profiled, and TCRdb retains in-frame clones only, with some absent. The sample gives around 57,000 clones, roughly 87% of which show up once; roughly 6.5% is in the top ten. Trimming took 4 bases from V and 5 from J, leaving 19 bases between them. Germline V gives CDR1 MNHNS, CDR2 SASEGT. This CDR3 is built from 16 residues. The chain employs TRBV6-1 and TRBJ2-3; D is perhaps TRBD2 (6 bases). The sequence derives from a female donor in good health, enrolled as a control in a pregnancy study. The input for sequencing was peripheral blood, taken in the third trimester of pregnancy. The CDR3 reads CASSGGGAAGGDTQYF. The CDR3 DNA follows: TGTGCCAGCAGTGGGGGCGGGGCGGCCGGGGGAGATACGCAGTATTTT.